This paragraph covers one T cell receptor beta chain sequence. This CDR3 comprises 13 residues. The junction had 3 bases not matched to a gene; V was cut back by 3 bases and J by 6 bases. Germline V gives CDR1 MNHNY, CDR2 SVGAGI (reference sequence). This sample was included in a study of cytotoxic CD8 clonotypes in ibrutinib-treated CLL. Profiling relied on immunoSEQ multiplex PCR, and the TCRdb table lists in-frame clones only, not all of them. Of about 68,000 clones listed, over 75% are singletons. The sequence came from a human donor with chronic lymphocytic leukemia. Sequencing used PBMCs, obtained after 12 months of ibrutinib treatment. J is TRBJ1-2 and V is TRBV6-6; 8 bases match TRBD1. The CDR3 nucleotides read TGTGCCAGCAGTTATGACAGGGGAAATGGCTACACCTTC. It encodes CASSYDRGNGYTF.